This T cell receptor beta chain was identified in a study of cytomegalovirus exposure and HLA in healthy donors. Background on the study: In terms of ancestry, the Caucasian-associated cluster contained roughly four fifths of the approximately 400 genotyped donors. Findings of the study overall: A further, later analysis showed that HLA-associated TCR beta chains (compared with equally common others) were more clonally expanded. Follow-up analysis later connected one missense variant in DCLRE1C with trimming of TCR beta V- and J-genes.

As regards this clone: Its antigen is undetermined. This sample includes further DNA sequences coding for the same CDR3.

Primers included in the PCR were 60 Vbeta and 13 Jbeta primers. Profiled with immunoSEQ multiplex PCR; TCRdb holds only in-frame clones, not every one. The sample has some 120,000 clones; about 83% are singletons. The ends lost 1 base at V and 3 bases at J; junction bases unmatched: 2. CDR1 and CDR2 from the germline V gene are MDHEN and SYDVKM. The CDR3 is 14 amino acids. The specimen sequenced was PBMCs. The chain joins TRBV28 to TRBJ1-1; 7 nucleotides align to TRBD1. The receptor was isolated from a woman aged 40 to 49 in good health and CMV-seropositive. CDR3 bases: TGTGCCAGCAGTTTATACAGGGGCCACACTGAAGCTTTCTTT. Amino acids: CASSLYRGHTEAFF. The variable domain in full, completed from reference TRBV28 and TRBJ1-1, reads DVKVTQSSRYLVKRTGEKVFLECVQDMDHENMFWYRQDPGLGLRLIYFSYDVKMKEKGDIPEGYSVSREKKERFSLILESASTNQTSMYLCASSLYRGHTEAFFGQGTRLTVV.